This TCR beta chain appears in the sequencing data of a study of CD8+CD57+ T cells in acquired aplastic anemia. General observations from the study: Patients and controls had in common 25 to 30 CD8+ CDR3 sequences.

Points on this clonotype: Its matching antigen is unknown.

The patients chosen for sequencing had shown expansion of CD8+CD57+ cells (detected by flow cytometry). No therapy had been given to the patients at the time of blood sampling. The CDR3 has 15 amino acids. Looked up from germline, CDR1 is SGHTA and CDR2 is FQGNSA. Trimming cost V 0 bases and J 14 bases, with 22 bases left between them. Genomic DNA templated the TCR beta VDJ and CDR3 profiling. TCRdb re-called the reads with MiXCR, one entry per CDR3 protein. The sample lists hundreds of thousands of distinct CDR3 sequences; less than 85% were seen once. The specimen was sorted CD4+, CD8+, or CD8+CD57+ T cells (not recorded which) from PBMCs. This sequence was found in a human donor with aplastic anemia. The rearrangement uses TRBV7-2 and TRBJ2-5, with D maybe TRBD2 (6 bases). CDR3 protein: CASSLAGGRDTTYYF. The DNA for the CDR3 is TGTGCCAGCAGCTTAGCGGGAGGTCGCGATACGACGTATTACTTC.